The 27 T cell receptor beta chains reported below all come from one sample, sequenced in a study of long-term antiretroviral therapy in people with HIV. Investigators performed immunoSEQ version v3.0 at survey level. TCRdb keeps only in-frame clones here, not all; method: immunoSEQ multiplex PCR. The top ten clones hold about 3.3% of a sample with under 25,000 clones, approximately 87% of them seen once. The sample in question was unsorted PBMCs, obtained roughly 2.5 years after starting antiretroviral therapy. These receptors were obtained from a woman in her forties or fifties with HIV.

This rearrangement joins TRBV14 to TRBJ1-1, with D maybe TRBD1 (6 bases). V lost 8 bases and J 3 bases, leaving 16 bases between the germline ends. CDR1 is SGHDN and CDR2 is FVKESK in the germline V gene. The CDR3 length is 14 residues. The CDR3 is CASGSTGRYTEAFF. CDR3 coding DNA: TGTGCCAGCGGCTCGACAGGAAGATACACTGAAGCTTTCTTT. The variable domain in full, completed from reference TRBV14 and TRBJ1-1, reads EAGVTQFPSHSVIEKGQTVTLRCDPISGHDNLYWYRRVMGKEIKFLLHFVKESKQDESGMPNNRFLAERTGGTYSTLKVQPAELEDSGVYFCASGSTGRYTEAFFGQGTRLTVV.

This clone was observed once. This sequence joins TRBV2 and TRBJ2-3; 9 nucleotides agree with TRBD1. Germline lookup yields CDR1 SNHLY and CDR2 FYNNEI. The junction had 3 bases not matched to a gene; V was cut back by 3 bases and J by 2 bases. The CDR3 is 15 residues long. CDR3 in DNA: TGTGCCAGCAGTGAGGGACAGGGTTACACAGATACGCAGTATTTT. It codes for CASSEGQGYTDTQYF.

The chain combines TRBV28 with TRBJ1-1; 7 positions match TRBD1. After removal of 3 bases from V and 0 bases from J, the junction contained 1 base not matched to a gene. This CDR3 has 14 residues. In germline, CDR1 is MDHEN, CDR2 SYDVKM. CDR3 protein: CASSFGTVNTEAFF. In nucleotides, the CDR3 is TGTGCCAGCAGTTTTGGGACAGTGAACACTGAAGCTTTCTTT.

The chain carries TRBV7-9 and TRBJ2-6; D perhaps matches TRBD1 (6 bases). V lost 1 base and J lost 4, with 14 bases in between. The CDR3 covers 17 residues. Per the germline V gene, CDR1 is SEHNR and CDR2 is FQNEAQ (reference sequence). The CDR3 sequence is CASSLGSSGAGANVLTF. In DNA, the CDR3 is TGTGCCAGCAGCTTAGGCTCATCAGGGGCCGGGGCCAACGTCCTGACTTTC.

The CDR3 reads CASSPQGSGHNEQFF. CDR3 bases: TGTGCCAGCAGTCCACAGGGGAGTGGCCACAATGAGCAGTTCTTC. The V call is TRBV13, the J call TRBJ2-1; 7 bases match TRBD1. CDR3 length: 15 amino acids. Germline V gene lookup returns CDR1 PRHDT and CDR2 FYEKMQ (reference sequence). Trimming removed 6 bases from V and 5 bases from J; junction bases left unmatched: 10.

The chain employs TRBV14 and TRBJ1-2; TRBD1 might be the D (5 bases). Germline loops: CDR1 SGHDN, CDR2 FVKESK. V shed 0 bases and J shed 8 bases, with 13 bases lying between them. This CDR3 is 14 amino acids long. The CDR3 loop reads CASSQDWGRGGYTF. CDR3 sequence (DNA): TGTGCCAGCAGCCAAGATTGGGGACGTGGGGGCTACACCTTC.

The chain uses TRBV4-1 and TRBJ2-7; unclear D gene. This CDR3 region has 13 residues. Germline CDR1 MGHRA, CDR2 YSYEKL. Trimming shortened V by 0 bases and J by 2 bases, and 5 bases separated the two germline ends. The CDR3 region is CASSQELPYEQYF. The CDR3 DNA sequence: TGCGCCAGCAGCCAAGAGCTACCCTACGAGCAGTACTTC.

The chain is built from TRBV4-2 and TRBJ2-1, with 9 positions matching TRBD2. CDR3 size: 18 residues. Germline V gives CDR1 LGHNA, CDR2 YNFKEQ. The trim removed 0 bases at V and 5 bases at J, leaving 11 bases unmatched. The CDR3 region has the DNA TGTGCCAGCAGCCAAGAATTGTCGGCGGGAGGGAGACACAATGAGCAGTTCTTC. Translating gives CASSQELSAGGRHNEQFF.

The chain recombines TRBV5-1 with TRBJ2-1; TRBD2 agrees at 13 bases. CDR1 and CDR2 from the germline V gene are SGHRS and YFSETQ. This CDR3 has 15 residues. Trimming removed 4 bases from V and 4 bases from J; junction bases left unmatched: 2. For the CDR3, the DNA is TGCGCCAGCAGCCTGGGACTAGCGGGATACAATGAGCAGTTCTTC. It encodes CASSLGLAGYNEQFF.

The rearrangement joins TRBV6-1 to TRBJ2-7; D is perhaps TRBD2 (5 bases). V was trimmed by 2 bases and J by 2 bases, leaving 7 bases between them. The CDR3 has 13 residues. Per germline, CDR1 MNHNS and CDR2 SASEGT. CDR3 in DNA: TGTGCCAGCAGTGAACAGACTACCTACGAGCAGTACTTC. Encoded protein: CASSEQTTYEQYF.

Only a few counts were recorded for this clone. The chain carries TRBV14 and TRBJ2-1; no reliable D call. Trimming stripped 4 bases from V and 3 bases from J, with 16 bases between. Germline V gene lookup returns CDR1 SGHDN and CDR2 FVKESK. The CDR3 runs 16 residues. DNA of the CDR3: TGTGCCAGCAGCCCCGCGGAACGGATTTACTACAATGAGCAGTTCTTC. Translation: CASSPAERIYYNEQFF.

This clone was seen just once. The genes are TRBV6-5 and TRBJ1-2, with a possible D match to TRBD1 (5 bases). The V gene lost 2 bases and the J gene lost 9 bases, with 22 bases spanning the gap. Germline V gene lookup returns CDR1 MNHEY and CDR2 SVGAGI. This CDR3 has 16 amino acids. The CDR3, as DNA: TGTGCCAGCAGTTACACCAGGGCCTCTTATACTGTAAGCTACACCTTC. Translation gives CASSYTRASYTVSYTF.

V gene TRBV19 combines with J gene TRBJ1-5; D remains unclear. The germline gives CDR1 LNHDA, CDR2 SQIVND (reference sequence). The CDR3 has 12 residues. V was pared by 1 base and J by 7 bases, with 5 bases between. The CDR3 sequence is CASSIAWQPQHF. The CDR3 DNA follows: TGTGCCAGTAGTATAGCATGGCAGCCCCAGCATTTT. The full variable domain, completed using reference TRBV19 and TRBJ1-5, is DGGITQSPKYLFRKEGQNVTLSCEQNLNHDAMYWYRQDPGQGLRLIYYSQIVNDFQKGDIAEGYSVSREKKESFPLTVTSAQKNPTAFYLCASSIAWQPQHFGDGTRLSIL.

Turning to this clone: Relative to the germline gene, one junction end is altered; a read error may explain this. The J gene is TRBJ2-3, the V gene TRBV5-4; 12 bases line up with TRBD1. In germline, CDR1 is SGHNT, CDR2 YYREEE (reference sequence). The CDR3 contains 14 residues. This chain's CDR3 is CASSLGTGGRRGNF. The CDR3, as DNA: TGTGCCAGCAGCTTAGGGACAGGGGGCAGACGGGGGAATTTT.

Here the CDR3 reads CASSPNYEQYF. The CDR3 DNA sequence: TGTGCCAGCTCACCCAACTACGAGCAGTACTTC. The J gene is TRBJ2-7, the V gene TRBV18; D is unclear. Germline CDR1 and CDR2: KGHSH and LQKENI. This CDR3 comprises 11 residues. Deletions cut 3 bases from V and 3 bases from J, with 3 bases between.

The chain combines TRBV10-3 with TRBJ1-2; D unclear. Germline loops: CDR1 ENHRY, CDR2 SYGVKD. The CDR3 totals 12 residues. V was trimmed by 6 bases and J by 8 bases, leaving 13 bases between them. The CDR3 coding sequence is TGTGCCATCAGCGATACAGTCGTCGGCTACACCTTC. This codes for CAISDTVVGYTF.

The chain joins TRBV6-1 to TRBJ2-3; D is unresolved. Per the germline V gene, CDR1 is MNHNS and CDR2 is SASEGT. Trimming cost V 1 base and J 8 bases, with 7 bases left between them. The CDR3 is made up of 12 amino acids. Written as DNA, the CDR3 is TGTGCCAGCAGTGAAGTGGCAGGTACGCAGTATTTT. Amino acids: CASSEVAGTQYF.

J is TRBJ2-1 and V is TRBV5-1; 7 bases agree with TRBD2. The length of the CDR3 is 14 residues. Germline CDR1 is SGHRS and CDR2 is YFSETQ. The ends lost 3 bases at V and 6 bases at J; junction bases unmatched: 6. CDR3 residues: CASSYKGGFNEQFF. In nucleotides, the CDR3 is TGCGCCAGCAGCTATAAGGGAGGGTTCAATGAGCAGTTCTTC. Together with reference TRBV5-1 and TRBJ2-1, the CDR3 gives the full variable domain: KAGVTQTPRYLIKTRGQQVTLSCSPISGHRSVSWYQQTPGQGLQFLFEYFSETQRNKGNFPGRFSGRQFSNSRSEMNVSTLELGDSALYLCASSYKGGFNEQFFGPGTRLTVL.

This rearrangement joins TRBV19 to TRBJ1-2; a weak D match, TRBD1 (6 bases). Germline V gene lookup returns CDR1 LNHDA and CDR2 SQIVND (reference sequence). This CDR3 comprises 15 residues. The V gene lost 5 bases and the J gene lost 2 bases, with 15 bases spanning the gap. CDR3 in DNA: TGTGCCAGTAGTCCCCTAGAGACAGGAAACTATGGCTACACCTTC. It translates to CASSPLETGNYGYTF.

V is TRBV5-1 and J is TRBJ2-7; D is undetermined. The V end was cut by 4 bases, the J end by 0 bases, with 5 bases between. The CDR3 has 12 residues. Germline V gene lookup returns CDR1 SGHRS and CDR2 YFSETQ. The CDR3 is CASSGSSYEQYF. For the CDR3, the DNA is TGCGCCAGCAGCGGCAGCTCCTACGAGCAGTACTTC.

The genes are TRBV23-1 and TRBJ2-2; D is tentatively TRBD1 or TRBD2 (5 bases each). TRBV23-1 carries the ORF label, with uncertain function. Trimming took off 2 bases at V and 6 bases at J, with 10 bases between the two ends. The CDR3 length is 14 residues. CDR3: CASSQPTAAGELFF. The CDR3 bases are TGCGCCAGCAGTCAACCGACAGCGGCCGGGGAGCTGTTTTTT.

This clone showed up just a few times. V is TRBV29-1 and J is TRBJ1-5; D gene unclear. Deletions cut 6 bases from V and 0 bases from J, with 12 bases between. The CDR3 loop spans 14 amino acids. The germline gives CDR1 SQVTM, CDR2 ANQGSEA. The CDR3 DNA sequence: TGCAGCGTCAGGACTCCGGATAGCAATCAGCCCCAGCATTTT. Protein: CSVRTPDSNQPQHF. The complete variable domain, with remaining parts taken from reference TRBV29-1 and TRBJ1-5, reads SAVISQKPSRDICQRGTSLTIQCQVDSQVTMMFWYRQQPGQSLTLIATANQGSEATYESGFVIDKFPISRPNLTFSTLTVSNMSPEDSSIYLCSVRTPDSNQPQHFGDGTRLSIL.

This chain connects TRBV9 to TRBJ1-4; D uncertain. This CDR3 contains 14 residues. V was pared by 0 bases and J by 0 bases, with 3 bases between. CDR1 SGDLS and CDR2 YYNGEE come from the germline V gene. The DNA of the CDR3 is TGTGCCAGCAGCGTAGCGTCAACTAATGAAAAACTGTTTTTT. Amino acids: CASSVASTNEKLFF.

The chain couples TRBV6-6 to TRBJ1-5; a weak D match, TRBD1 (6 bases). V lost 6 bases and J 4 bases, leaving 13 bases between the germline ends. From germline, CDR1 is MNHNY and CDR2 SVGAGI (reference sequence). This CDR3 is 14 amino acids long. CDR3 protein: CASRDPGTNQPQHF. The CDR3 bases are TGTGCCAGCAGGGATCCCGGGACAAATCAGCCCCAGCATTTT.

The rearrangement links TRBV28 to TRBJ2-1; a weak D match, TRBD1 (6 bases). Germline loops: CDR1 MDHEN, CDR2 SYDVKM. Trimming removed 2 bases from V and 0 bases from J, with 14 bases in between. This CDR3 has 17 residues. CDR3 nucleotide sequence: TGTGCCAGCAGTTTACCAACAACAGGGAGCTCCTACAATGAGCAGTTCTTC. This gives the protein CASSLPTTGSSYNEQFF.

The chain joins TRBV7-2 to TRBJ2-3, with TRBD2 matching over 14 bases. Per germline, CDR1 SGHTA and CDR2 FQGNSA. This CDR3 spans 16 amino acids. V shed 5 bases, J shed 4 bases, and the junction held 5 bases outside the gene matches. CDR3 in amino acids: CASSRPGLAGADTQYF. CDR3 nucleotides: TGTGCCAGCAGCCGTCCGGGACTAGCGGGAGCAGATACGCAGTATTTT.

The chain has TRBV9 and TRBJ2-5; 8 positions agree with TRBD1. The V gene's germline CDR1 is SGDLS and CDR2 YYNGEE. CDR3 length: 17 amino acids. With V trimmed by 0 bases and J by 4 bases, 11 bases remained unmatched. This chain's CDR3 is CASSVGSQGARRETQYF. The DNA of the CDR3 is TGTGCCAGCAGCGTAGGGAGTCAGGGGGCGCGGAGAGAGACCCAGTACTTC.